Following are 8 T cell receptor beta chains from one sample sequenced in a study of T cell responses to AZD1222 COVID-19 vaccine. Repertoires were generated with immunoSEQ multiplex PCR, while TCRdb's copy carries only in-frame clones and drops some. The repertoire holds approximately 150,000 clones, with around 92% as singletons. Here the sequenced sample was peripheral blood, taken 28 days after the second AZD1222 dose. These TCRs come from an adult who received the AZD1222 COVID-19 vaccine.

The CDR3 coding sequence is TGTGCCAGCAGCTTCGGCCTGCTTTTCTCTGGAAACACCATATATTTT. Translated: CASSFGLLFSGNTIYF. The chain joins TRBV7-8 to TRBJ1-3; D unresolved. Germline CDR1 SGHVS, CDR2 FQNEAQ. The CDR3 spans 16 residues. Trimming pared 3 bases from V and 0 bases from J, leaving 12 bases between.

The rearrangement links TRBV6-1 to TRBJ1-2; TRBD1 is a possible D gene (5 bases). CDR3 length: 14 residues. In germline, CDR1 is MNHNS, CDR2 SASEGT. The V gene lost 2 bases and the J gene lost 4 bases, with 11 bases spanning the gap. The CDR3 sequence: CASSEIGGTYGYTF. The CDR3 bases are TGTGCCAGCAGTGAAATTGGGGGGACCTATGGCTACACCTTC.

The gene calls are TRBV5-4 and TRBJ2-1; D gene uncertain. The V end lost 0 bases, the J end lost 4 bases, and 14 bases lay between the germline ends. The germline V gene has CDR1 SGHNT and CDR2 YYREEE (reference sequence). There are 16 residues in the CDR3. The CDR3 loop is CASSLAPGLNYNEQFF. In nucleotides, the CDR3 is TGTGCCAGCAGCTTGGCCCCGGGCCTGAATTACAATGAGCAGTTCTTC.

The chain links TRBV7-9 to TRBJ1-6; D ambiguous. CDR3 length: 15 amino acids. V lost 4 bases and J lost 6, with 13 bases in between. Germline V gene lookup returns CDR1 SEHNR and CDR2 FQNEAQ (reference sequence). CDR3 bases: TGTGCCAGCAGCTCCCCAGCGGGAGGTAATTCACCCCTCCACTTT. This codes for CASSSPAGGNSPLHF. The whole variable domain, filled in from reference TRBV7-9 and TRBJ1-6, reads DTGVSQNPRHKITKRGQNVTFRCDPISEHNRLYWYRQTLGQGPEFLTYFQNEAQLEKSRLLSDRFSAERPKGSFSTLEIQRTEQGDSAMYLCASSSPAGGNSPLHFGNGTRLTVT.

This clone showed up just once. The genes are TRBV5-1 and TRBJ1-1; TRBD1 is a possible D gene (5 bases). The V and J ends lost 3 bases and 2 bases respectively, with 11 bases between them. This CDR3 is built from 14 residues. Germline V gene sequence: CDR1 SGHRS, CDR2 YFSETQ. The CDR3 sequence is CASSWDPVNTEAFF. CDR3 DNA: TGCGCCAGCAGCTGGGACCCAGTTAACACTGAAGCTTTCTTT. The complete variable domain, with remaining parts taken from reference TRBV5-1 and TRBJ1-1, reads KAGVTQTPRYLIKTRGQQVTLSCSPISGHRSVSWYQQTPGQGLQFLFEYFSETQRNKGNFPGRFSGRQFSNSRSEMNVSTLELGDSALYLCASSWDPVNTEAFFGQGTRLTVV.

The genes are TRBV10-3 and TRBJ2-3, with D maybe TRBD1 (5 bases). Germline assignment: CDR1 ENHRY and CDR2 SYGVKD. This CDR3 contains 14 residues. V was clipped by 0 bases and J by 8 bases, with 12 bases between them. The CDR3 DNA sequence: TGTGCCATCAGTGAGTCTTCCGCTAGGGGTACGCAGTATTTT. Residues: CAISESSARGTQYF.

This chain joins TRBV5-4 and TRBJ1-1; D is ambiguous. CDR3 length equals 13 residues. CDR1 and CDR2 (germline): SGHNT, YYREEE (reference sequence). Trimming cost V 5 bases and J 1 base, with 9 bases left between them. CDR3 DNA sequence: TGTGCCAGCAGGACCGAAGGGAACACTGAAGCTTTCTTT. Translation gives CASRTEGNTEAFF.

This chain connects TRBV9 to TRBJ1-3; no clear D gene. V dropped 0 bases and J dropped 7 bases, with 2 bases sitting between them. Germline CDR1 reads SGDLS; CDR2 reads YYNGEE. The CDR3 has 11 amino acids. CDR3 sequence (DNA): TGTGCCAGCAGCGTAGGGAACACCATATATTTT. Translating it yields CASSVGNTIYF. Together with reference TRBV9 and TRBJ1-3, the CDR3 gives the full variable domain: DSGVTQTPKHLITATGQRVTLRCSPRSGDLSVYWYQQSLDQGLQFLIQYYNGEERAKGNILERFSAQQFPDLHSELNLSSLELGDSALYFCASSVGNTIYFGEGSWLTVV.